This section outlines one TCR beta chain sequence together with its context. Its antigen remains unidentified. No qualities accompany the bases; no much larger clone lies one base away. TCRbeta CDR3 regions were amplified from genomic DNA using the immunoSEQ Assay, a bias-controlled multiplex PCR. The study's processing was this. The number of nucleated cells in each sample was estimated by amplification of reference gene primers within the assay. To quantify the absolute abundance of each unique TCRbeta CDR3 rearrangement, sequence reads were collapsed and filtered. For each sample, productive Simpson clonality was calculated as the square root of Simpson's diversity index over productive rearrangements. As stored in TCRdb, this immuneACCESS dataset retains in-frame rearrangements with V and J assigned. A fraction of the clones does not appear; measured against another copy, unresolved V genes explain less than half of the discrepancy, and the remainder lacks a known reason. Clonal size and the V and J genes are those of that table, whereas D and trimming came from the DNA. In all, the sample holds around 250,000 clones, and approximately 88% of those were seen once. In total, the top ten clones hold around 3.2% of the sample.

These data are taken from a study of blood T cell repertoires in COVID-19 (dated by TCRdb to about 2020). Some background on the complete study: The collaborator samples originated in the United States, Italy and Spain and spanned the acute and convalescent phases of COVID-19. Sample metadata almost always included a de-identified subject ID, COVID-19 status, age in years and sex. Where available, HLA class I and class II types were obtained from metadata supplied by the sample provider rather than from assay-based typing. Subjects who had been exposed to COVID-19, were actively infected with it, or had recovered from it provided the deeply sampled blood TCRbeta repertoires that made up the dataset. The repertoires were made available in a free public database intended to serve as a resource for research on the immune response to SARS-CoV-2. Samples were obtained from the ongoing ImmuneRACE study (first 160 participants) and from 1,200 or so subjects provided by 6 global collaborators. The material from the prospective study consisted of cDNA or gDNA derived from T cells, B-cell-depleted T cells, or PBMCs.

The paper as a whole reports these results and caveats: Clinical and demographic metadata were provided uncurated, with the amount varying by source and participant.

Inclusive of the bounding cysteine and phenylalanine, the CDR3 is 14 residues long. Only the CDR3 DNA is retained, 42 bases long and in frame from the first base. CDR1 SGHTA and CDR2 FQGNSA are derived from the germline V gene. V lost 3 bases and J lost 4 bases, and the count of bases not matched to a germline gene is 4. Enrolling through a virtual design, the prospective study's participants ranged in age from about 18 to 89 years and lived across 20 to 30 United States geographic areas. To assign participants to cohorts, the prospective study relied on clinical history that participants themselves reported in a screening survey and a study questionnaire. Exposed participants had been in contact, within 2 weeks of entering the study, with a person who had a PCR-confirmed or clinician-diagnosed case of COVID-19. In the prospective study, whole blood, serum and a nasopharyngeal or oropharyngeal swab were collected from each participant by mobile phlebotomists. Participants in the prospective study had the option to provide additional blood draws and questionnaires over an approximately 2-month period. Prospective study blood samples were shipped either frozen or at room temperature before DNA extraction.

The TCR comes from a woman in her thirties or forties who had been exposed to COVID-19. Source material: PBMCs or T cells enriched from blood (not recorded which). The rearrangement joined TRBV7-2 to TRBJ1-1, with 8 bases in between that match TRBD1. The CDR3 is CASSFYRGSTEAFF. The DNA is TGTGCCAGCAGCTTTTACAGGGGGAGCACTGAAGCTTTCTTT.